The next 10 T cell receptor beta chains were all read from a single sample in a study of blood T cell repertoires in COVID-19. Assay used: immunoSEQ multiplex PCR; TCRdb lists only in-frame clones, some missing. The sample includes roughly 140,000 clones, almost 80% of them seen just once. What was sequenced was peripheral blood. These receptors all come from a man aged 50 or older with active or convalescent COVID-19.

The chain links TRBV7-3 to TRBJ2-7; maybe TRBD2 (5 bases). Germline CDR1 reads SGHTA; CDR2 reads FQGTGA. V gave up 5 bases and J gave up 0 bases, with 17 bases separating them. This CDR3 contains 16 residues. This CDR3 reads CASSLYTSTSSYEQYF. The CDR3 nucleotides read TGTGCCAGCAGCCTCTATACTAGTACCTCCTCCTACGAGCAGTACTTC.

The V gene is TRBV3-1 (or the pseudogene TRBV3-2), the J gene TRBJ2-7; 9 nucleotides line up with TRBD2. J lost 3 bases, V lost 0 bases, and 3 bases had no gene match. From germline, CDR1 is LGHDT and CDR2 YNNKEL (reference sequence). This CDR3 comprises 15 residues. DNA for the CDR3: TGTGCCAGCAGCCAAGAGGGTAGCGGGAGCTACGAGCAGTACTTC. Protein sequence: CASSQEGSGSYEQYF.

The CDR3 DNA follows: TGTGCCAGTAGCAAAGAACCGGGCCAAGAGACCCAGTACTTC. Protein sequence: CASSKEPGQETQYF. The chain is built from TRBV19 and TRBJ2-5; the D is unclear. Germline V CDR1 and CDR2: LNHDA, SQIVND (reference sequence). The CDR3 extends over 14 amino acids. The V end lost 6 bases, the J end lost 1 base, and 12 bases lay between the germline ends.

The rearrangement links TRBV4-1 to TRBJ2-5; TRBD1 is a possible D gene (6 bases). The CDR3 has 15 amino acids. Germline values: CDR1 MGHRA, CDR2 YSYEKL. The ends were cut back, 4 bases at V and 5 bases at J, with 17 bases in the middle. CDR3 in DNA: TGCGCCAGCAGCCCACAGGGCTGGGCTGGGGAGACCCAGTACTTC. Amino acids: CASSPQGWAGETQYF.

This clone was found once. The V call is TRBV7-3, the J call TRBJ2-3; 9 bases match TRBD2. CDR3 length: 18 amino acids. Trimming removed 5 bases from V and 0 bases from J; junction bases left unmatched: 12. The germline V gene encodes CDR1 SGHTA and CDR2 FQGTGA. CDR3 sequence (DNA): TGTGCCAGCAGCCCTAAGCGACTAGCGGAAGGGAGCACAGATACGCAGTATTTT. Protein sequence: CASSPKRLAEGSTDTQYF.

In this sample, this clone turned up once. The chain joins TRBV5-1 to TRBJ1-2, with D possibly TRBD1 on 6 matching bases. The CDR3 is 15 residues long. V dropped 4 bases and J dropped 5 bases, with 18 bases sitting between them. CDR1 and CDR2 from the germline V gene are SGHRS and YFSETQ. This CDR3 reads CASSPGGGQPYGYTF. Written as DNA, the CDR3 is TGCGCCAGCAGCCCGGGTGGAGGACAGCCTTATGGCTACACCTTC.

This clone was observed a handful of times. The CDR3 sequence: CSVVALASYNEQFF. The CDR3, as DNA: TGCAGCGTTGTAGCTCTCGCTTCCTACAATGAGCAGTTCTTC. The rearrangement links TRBV29-1 to TRBJ2-1; D is ambiguous. Germline assignment: CDR1 SQVTM and CDR2 ANQGSEA. The CDR3 loop spans 14 amino acids. V lost 4 bases to trimming and J lost 1 base, with 11 bases between them.

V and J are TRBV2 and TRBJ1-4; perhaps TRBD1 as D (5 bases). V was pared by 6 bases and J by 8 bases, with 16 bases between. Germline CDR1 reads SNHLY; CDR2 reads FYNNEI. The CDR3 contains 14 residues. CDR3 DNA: TGTGCCAGCAGGGATAGGGGCGCAGGGGAAAAACTGTTTTTT. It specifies CASRDRGAGEKLFF.

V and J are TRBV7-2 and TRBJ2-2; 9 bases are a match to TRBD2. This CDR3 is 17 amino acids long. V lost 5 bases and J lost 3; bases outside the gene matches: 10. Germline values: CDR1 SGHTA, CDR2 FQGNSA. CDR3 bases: TGTGCCAGCAGCCCCCATAGCGGGAGTCAATACACCGGGGAGCTGTTTTTT. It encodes CASSPHSGSQYTGELFF.

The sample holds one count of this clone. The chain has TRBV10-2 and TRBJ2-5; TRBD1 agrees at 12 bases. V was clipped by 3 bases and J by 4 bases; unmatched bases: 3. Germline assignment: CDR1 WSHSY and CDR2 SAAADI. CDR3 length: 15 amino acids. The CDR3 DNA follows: TGCGCCAGCAGTGATGGGACAGGGGGCAGAGAGACCCAGTACTTC. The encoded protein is CASSDGTGGRETQYF.